A selection of T cell receptor beta chains follows, all from one sample in a study of blood T cell repertoires in COVID-19. The data were produced by immunoSEQ multiplex PCR, yet TCRdb's version contains in-frame clones alone and is incomplete. The profile covers some 300,000 clones, with just under 90% appearing a single time and almost 9.5% taken by the ten largest. The sequenced material came from PBMCs or T cells enriched from blood (not recorded which). These receptors were obtained from a young woman who had recovered from COVID-19. Each CDR3 is given with its conserved first and last residue. The D gene is left open where the match is weak. Not all rows give a size; the values are once, few, many and, for expanded clones, a class.

CDR3nt: TGTGCCAGCAGCTTATGGTTTGAGAGCTCCTACAATGAGCAGTTCTTC; CDR3aa: CASSLWFESSYNEQFF; d_gene: -; abundance: -; v_gene: TRBV7-2; j_gene: TRBJ2-1
CDR3nt: TGTGCCAGCTCACCTCAGACCCGGGACAGAGGCTACGAGCAGTACTTC; CDR3aa: CASSPQTRDRGYEQYF; d_gene: TRBD1; abundance: few; v_gene: TRBV18; j_gene: TRBJ2-7
CDR3nt: TGTGCCAGTAGTATGTCTCGCGGGATCACAGATACGCAGTATTTT; CDR3aa: CASSMSRGITDTQYF; d_gene: -; abundance: -; v_gene: TRBV19; j_gene: TRBJ2-3
CDR3nt: TGTGCCAGCAGCTTGCCAAACACTGAAGCTTTCTTT; CDR3aa: CASSLPNTEAFF; d_gene: -; abundance: -; v_gene: TRBV5-6; j_gene: TRBJ1-1
CDR3nt: TGTGCCACCAGGAGGATGTTGGGGGGTGTCACAGATACGCAGTATTTT; CDR3aa: CATRRMLGGVTDTQYF; d_gene: -; abundance: once; v_gene: TRBV15; j_gene: TRBJ2-3
CDR3nt: TGTGCCAGCAGTGATGCGAGGGCCGAGCTTGACACTGAAGCTTTCTTT; CDR3aa: CASSDARAELDTEAFF; d_gene: -; abundance: -; v_gene: TRBV2; j_gene: TRBJ1-1
CDR3nt: TGTGCCAGCAGCCCTACATCCGGGACAGGGGTCTACGAGCAGTACTTC; CDR3aa: CASSPTSGTGVYEQYF; d_gene: TRBD1; abundance: -; v_gene: TRBV7-9; j_gene: TRBJ2-7
CDR3nt: TGTGCCAGCAGCTCTCGGACGGGGGATGAAAAACTGTTTTTT; CDR3aa: CASSSRTGDEKLFF; d_gene: -; abundance: -; v_gene: TRBV7-2; j_gene: TRBJ1-4
CDR3nt: TGTGCCAGCAGCCAATGGTCGGGGAGGGGGTACAATGAGCAGTTCTTC; CDR3aa: CASSQWSGRGYNEQFF; d_gene: -; abundance: -; v_gene: TRBV11-2; j_gene: TRBJ2-1
CDR3nt: TGTGCCAGTTACTCGGGGACTTTGAACACTGAAGCTTTCTTT; CDR3aa: CASYSGTLNTEAFF; d_gene: -; abundance: -; v_gene: TRBV19; j_gene: TRBJ1-1
CDR3nt: TGCAGTGCTAGTGAGGCAGAAACGAACACCGGGGAGCTGTTTTTT; CDR3aa: CSASEAETNTGELFF; d_gene: -; abundance: -; v_gene: TRBV20-1; j_gene: TRBJ2-2
CDR3nt: TGTGCCAGCACCCAGGGTTATGGCTACACCTTC; CDR3aa: CASTQGYGYTF; d_gene: -; abundance: -; v_gene: TRBV6-5; j_gene: TRBJ1-2
CDR3nt: TGTGCCAGCAGTCCCTCCCCGAGACTAGCGGGCTACGAGCAGTACTTC; CDR3aa: CASSPSPRLAGYEQYF; d_gene: TRBD2; abundance: -; v_gene: TRBV28; j_gene: TRBJ2-7
CDR3nt: TGTGCCAGCAGCTCCGGGACAGCATACCAAGAGACCCAGTACTTC; CDR3aa: CASSSGTAYQETQYF; d_gene: TRBD1; abundance: -; v_gene: TRBV28; j_gene: TRBJ2-5
CDR3nt: TGCGCCAGCAGCCGAGACTCTGGGGGGAGGGCCTACGAGCAGTACTTC; CDR3aa: CASSRDSGGRAYEQYF; d_gene: TRBD2; abundance: -; v_gene: TRBV5-1; j_gene: TRBJ2-7
CDR3nt: TGTGCCATCAGTCCAGGGTTAGCGGGAGGTTACAATGAGCAGTTCTTC; CDR3aa: CAISPGLAGGYNEQFF; d_gene: TRBD2; abundance: -; v_gene: TRBV10-3; j_gene: TRBJ2-1
CDR3nt: TGTGCCAGCAGTCAGGGACATTTCAATCAGCCCCAGCATTTT; CDR3aa: CASSQGHFNQPQHF; d_gene: -; abundance: once; v_gene: TRBV28; j_gene: TRBJ1-5
CDR3nt: TGTGCCAGCAGCCCCGGGCAGGGCCAATATGGCTACACCTTC; CDR3aa: CASSPGQGQYGYTF; d_gene: -; abundance: -; v_gene: TRBV6-5; j_gene: TRBJ1-2
CDR3nt: TGTGCCAGCAGCCTTAGCGGGAGGGCCTACGAGCAGTACTTC; CDR3aa: CASSLSGRAYEQYF; d_gene: TRBD2; abundance: -; v_gene: TRBV7-9; j_gene: TRBJ2-7
CDR3nt: TGTGCCAGCAGTAATCCGGGTTTCAAGGGGACTGAAGCTTTCTTT; CDR3aa: CASSNPGFKGTEAFF; d_gene: -; abundance: -; v_gene: TRBV25-1; j_gene: TRBJ1-1
CDR3nt: TGTGCCAGCAGTGATCAGGGGGCGAGCACTGAAGCTTTCTTT; CDR3aa: CASSDQGASTEAFF; d_gene: TRBD1; abundance: once; v_gene: TRBV6-1; j_gene: TRBJ1-1
CDR3nt: TGCGCCAGCAGTGACGGGACTAGCGGGAGTCCCTTCGAGCAGTACTTC; CDR3aa: CASSDGTSGSPFEQYF; d_gene: TRBD2; abundance: -; v_gene: TRBV10-2; j_gene: TRBJ2-7
CDR3nt: TGTGCCAGTAGTATAGATCCGACGGGAGAGTATCAGCCCCAGCATTTT; CDR3aa: CASSIDPTGEYQPQHF; d_gene: -; abundance: -; v_gene: TRBV19; j_gene: TRBJ1-5
CDR3nt: TGTGCCAGCAGCCCCACCACTAGCGGGAGGGCCACCGGGGAGCTGTTTTTT; CDR3aa: CASSPTTSGRATGELFF; d_gene: TRBD2; abundance: -; v_gene: TRBV5-6; j_gene: TRBJ2-2
CDR3nt: TGTGCCAGTAGGGAGGACCAGGCGGGGGCGCGGCAGCCCCAGCATTTT; CDR3aa: CASREDQAGARQPQHF; d_gene: -; abundance: -; v_gene: TRBV19; j_gene: TRBJ1-5
CDR3nt: TGTGCCAGCAGCGGACTAGCGGGTGGCACAGATACGCAGTATTTT; CDR3aa: CASSGLAGGTDTQYF; d_gene: TRBD2; abundance: -; v_gene: TRBV2; j_gene: TRBJ2-3
CDR3nt: TGTGCCAGCAGTGGCTCCGGGGGGGATACGCAGTATTTT; CDR3aa: CASSGSGGDTQYF; d_gene: TRBD2; abundance: -; v_gene: TRBV2; j_gene: TRBJ2-3
CDR3nt: TGTGCCTTTGCGAGGGGGGACAGGAGATCCTACGAGCAGTACTTC; CDR3aa: CAFARGDRRSYEQYF; d_gene: TRBD1; abundance: once; v_gene: TRBV30; j_gene: TRBJ2-7
CDR3nt: TGTGCCAGCAGTTTTAGCGGGAGGGCCGGTGAAAGTGAGCAGTTCTTC; CDR3aa: CASSFSGRAGESEQFF; d_gene: TRBD2; abundance: -; v_gene: TRBV27; j_gene: TRBJ2-1
CDR3nt: TGTGCCAGCAGCTTACAAGGGGCCACTGAAGCTTTCTTT; CDR3aa: CASSLQGATEAFF; d_gene: -; abundance: -; v_gene: TRBV5-5; j_gene: TRBJ1-1
CDR3nt: TGTGCTAGTGGTTTCCTTGGACACTACAATGAGCAGTTCTTC; CDR3aa: CASGFLGHYNEQFF; d_gene: -; abundance: -; v_gene: TRBV12-5; j_gene: TRBJ2-1
CDR3nt: TGTGCCAGCAGCCAAGATAGCCCGGGAGGGTACGAGACCCAGTACTTC; CDR3aa: CASSQDSPGGYETQYF; d_gene: TRBD2; abundance: -; v_gene: TRBV3-1/TRBV3-2; j_gene: TRBJ2-5
CDR3nt: TGTGCCAGCAGCCAAGACAGGGGCTGGGATACGCAGTATTTT; CDR3aa: CASSQDRGWDTQYF; d_gene: -; abundance: -; v_gene: TRBV3-1/TRBV3-2; j_gene: TRBJ2-3
CDR3nt: TGTGCCAGTAGTAACAGGGCGGTTACTCCTAATGAAAAACTGTTTTTT; CDR3aa: CASSNRAVTPNEKLFF; d_gene: -; abundance: -; v_gene: TRBV19; j_gene: TRBJ1-4
CDR3nt: TGCAGCGTTGATCTTGCGTCTTCCCTCTATGGCTACACCTTC; CDR3aa: CSVDLASSLYGYTF; d_gene: -; abundance: -; v_gene: TRBV29-1; j_gene: TRBJ1-2
CDR3nt: TGTGCCAGCAGCCAAGTACGCGGCTACGAGCAGTACTTC; CDR3aa: CASSQVRGYEQYF; d_gene: -; abundance: -; v_gene: TRBV3-1/TRBV3-2; j_gene: TRBJ2-7
CDR3nt: TGTGCCAGCAGTTTCGGACTAGCGGGATCCAATGAGCAGTTCTTC; CDR3aa: CASSFGLAGSNEQFF; d_gene: TRBD2; abundance: -; v_gene: TRBV27; j_gene: TRBJ2-1
CDR3nt: TGCAGCGTTGAGGAAGGGGCGACCGGGGAGCTGTTTTTT; CDR3aa: CSVEEGATGELFF; d_gene: -; abundance: -; v_gene: TRBV29-1; j_gene: TRBJ2-2
CDR3nt: TGTGCCAGCAGGACAGACTCAACTAATGAAAAACTGTTTTTT; CDR3aa: CASRTDSTNEKLFF; d_gene: -; abundance: -; v_gene: TRBV18; j_gene: TRBJ1-4
CDR3nt: TGTGCCAGCAGTGAATTTAATGTTAATGAGCAGTTCTTC; CDR3aa: CASSEFNVNEQFF; d_gene: -; abundance: -; v_gene: TRBV25-1; j_gene: TRBJ2-1
CDR3nt: TGTGCCAGCAGTGCGACTAGCGGGAGAAGTAACGAGCAGTACTTC; CDR3aa: CASSATSGRSNEQYF; d_gene: TRBD2; abundance: -; v_gene: TRBV25-1; j_gene: TRBJ2-7
CDR3nt: TGCAGTGCACTCCCCCGAGAGACCCAGTACTTC; CDR3aa: CSALPRETQYF; d_gene: -; abundance: -; v_gene: TRBV20-1; j_gene: TRBJ2-5
CDR3nt: TGCAGCGTTGAAGTCGGGAGGGCCATTACAGATACGCAGTATTTT; CDR3aa: CSVEVGRAITDTQYF; d_gene: TRBD2; abundance: -; v_gene: TRBV29-1; j_gene: TRBJ2-3
CDR3nt: TGTGCCAGCAGACTCGGACAGTCCGACCACTACGAGCAGTACTTC; CDR3aa: CASRLGQSDHYEQYF; d_gene: -; abundance: -; v_gene: TRBV27; j_gene: TRBJ2-7
CDR3nt: TGTGCCAGCAGCTCACCGGGACAGGGGTCCTACGAGCAGTACTTC; CDR3aa: CASSSPGQGSYEQYF; d_gene: TRBD1; abundance: -; v_gene: TRBV28; j_gene: TRBJ2-7
CDR3nt: TGTGCCAGCAGCTTTCAGATCGATTATGGCTACACCTTC; CDR3aa: CASSFQIDYGYTF; d_gene: -; abundance: once; v_gene: TRBV5-4; j_gene: TRBJ1-2
CDR3nt: TGTGCCAGCAGCTTAAGTGGAGGACTACACCACCGGGAGCTGTTTTTT; CDR3aa: CASSLSGGLHHRELFF; d_gene: -; abundance: once; v_gene: TRBV11-2; j_gene: TRBJ2-2
CDR3nt: TGCGCCAGCAGCTTGGGAGAGGCGAACACCGGGGAGCTGTTTTTT; CDR3aa: CASSLGEANTGELFF; d_gene: -; abundance: -; v_gene: TRBV5-1; j_gene: TRBJ2-2
CDR3nt: TGCAGCGTCGCAGGGGACACCGGGGAGCTGTTTTTT; CDR3aa: CSVAGDTGELFF; d_gene: -; abundance: -; v_gene: TRBV29-1; j_gene: TRBJ2-2
CDR3nt: TGTGCCAGCAGTAGCGGTCCTGGGACAGCGAGTAACACTGAAGCTTTCTTT; CDR3aa: CASSSGPGTASNTEAFF; d_gene: TRBD1; abundance: few; v_gene: TRBV28; j_gene: TRBJ1-1
CDR3nt: TGTGCCAGCAGCTTATCCGGGACAGGGTTGTACGAGCAGTACTTC; CDR3aa: CASSLSGTGLYEQYF; d_gene: TRBD1; abundance: -; v_gene: TRBV11-2; j_gene: TRBJ2-7
CDR3nt: TGTGCCAGCAGCGTGGAGGGCGCGATAAACACCATATATTTT; CDR3aa: CASSVEGAINTIYF; d_gene: -; abundance: -; v_gene: TRBV9; j_gene: TRBJ1-3
CDR3nt: TGCGCCAGCAGTGTCGACAGGAGCTCACCCCTCCACTTT; CDR3aa: CASSVDRSSPLHF; d_gene: -; abundance: -; v_gene: TRBV10-1; j_gene: TRBJ1-6
CDR3nt: TGCGCCAGCAGCCTTGCGGACAGGGAGGGCGAAAAACTGTTTTTT; CDR3aa: CASSLADREGEKLFF; d_gene: TRBD1; abundance: once; v_gene: TRBV4-1; j_gene: TRBJ1-4
CDR3nt: TGCGCCAGCAGCCAAGACGGTCCGAGACTCTCCTATAATTCACCCCTCCACTTT; CDR3aa: CASSQDGPRLSYNSPLHF; d_gene: -; abundance: -; v_gene: TRBV4-1; j_gene: TRBJ1-6